The present TCR beta chain was sequenced within a study of T cell clonality in common variable immunodeficiency. This clone was seen at least ten times. Its antigen remains unidentified. The read finishes 3 residues shy of the CDR3 end, and the germline J gene is used to complete it. Each donor provided roughly 4.5 to 8.5 ml of heparinized whole blood. The repertoire was sequenced with immunoSEQ multiplex PCR; TCRdb's copy has only in-frame clones and lacks some. The sample yields tens of thousands of clones, without any singletons. Study-wide points: Links between repertoire features and CVID complications were heterogeneity-limited. Compared with controls, CVID subjects had fewer shared TCRbeta clones.

Germline CDR1 reads MNHEY; CDR2 reads SMNVEV (reference sequence). The CDR3 contains 15 residues. J gave up 4 bases and V 4 bases, and 2 bases lay outside the gene matches. The chain employs TRBV27 and TRBJ2-1; TRBD2 matches 12 bases. The material sequenced was peripheral blood mononuclear cells. This receptor was taken from a person between 18 and 75 years old in good health. The CDR3 spells CASSSGTSGYNEQFF. CDR3 DNA (partial): TGTGCCAGCAGTTCCGGGACTAGCGGGTACAATGAG.